This T cell receptor beta chain stems from a study of blood T cell repertoires in COVID-19. In the study overall: Material from acute and convalescent COVID-19 was sourced from the United States, Italy and Spain.

Original processing notes: It was from reference gene primer amplification that nucleated cell counts were estimated. Measured with immunoSEQ multiplex PCR; TCRdb has only the in-frame clones, and not every one. V and J calls plus clone size are reproduced from that table; the DNA served to infer D and trimming. This sample has a few hundred thousand clones; about 90% occur once, and the top ten carry 1.2%. Assignment of participants to cohorts was predicated upon participant-reported clinical history. This clone was observed a handful of times. This CDR3 region has 16 residues. CDR1 MGHRA and CDR2 YSYEKL come from the germline V gene. Trimming removed 4 bases from V and 3 bases from J; junction bases left unmatched: 4.

Sequences were obtained from PBMCs or T cells enriched from blood (not recorded which). The chain combines TRBV4-1 with TRBJ2-6, with 9 bases matching TRBD1. This receptor was identified in a human donor in a cohort exposed to, infected with or recovered from COVID-19 (not recorded which). The donor label of this sample is uncertain. For the CDR3, the DNA is TGCGCCAGCAGCCCCTGGACAGGGGATGGGGCCAACGTCCTGACTTTC. This gives the protein CASSPWTGDGANVLTF.